This TCR beta chain was observed in a study of T cell responses to AZD1222 COVID-19 vaccine. Study-level points and caveats: Compared with day 0, the breadth and depth of the Spike-specific TCR repertoire rose significantly after two doses of AZD1222. Nearly half of unique spike-specific TCRs reportedly avoided B.1.351 and B.1.1.7 mutated regions. Donor demographics were predominantly white British with a female majority; clonal diversity may be underestimated.

Method: immunoSEQ multiplex PCR; TCRdb's copy keeps in-frame clones and lacks some. This table holds 40,000 to 60,000 clones, 80% to 90% found once. CDR3 size: 14 residues. Between the trimmed V and J ends, which lost 2 bases and 0 bases, there was a span of 6 bases. Germline CDR1 SGHTA, CDR2 FQGTGA. Notes on this clone: As yet, its antigen is unknown.

The genes are TRBV7-3 and TRBJ2-3; D may be TRBD2 (5 bases). This material consisted of peripheral blood, taken 28 days after the second AZD1222 dose. The source of this sequence is an adult who received the AZD1222 COVID-19 vaccine. CDR3 residues: CASSLASSTDTQYF. In DNA, the CDR3 is TGTGCCAGCAGCTTAGCTAGCAGCACAGATACGCAGTATTTT.